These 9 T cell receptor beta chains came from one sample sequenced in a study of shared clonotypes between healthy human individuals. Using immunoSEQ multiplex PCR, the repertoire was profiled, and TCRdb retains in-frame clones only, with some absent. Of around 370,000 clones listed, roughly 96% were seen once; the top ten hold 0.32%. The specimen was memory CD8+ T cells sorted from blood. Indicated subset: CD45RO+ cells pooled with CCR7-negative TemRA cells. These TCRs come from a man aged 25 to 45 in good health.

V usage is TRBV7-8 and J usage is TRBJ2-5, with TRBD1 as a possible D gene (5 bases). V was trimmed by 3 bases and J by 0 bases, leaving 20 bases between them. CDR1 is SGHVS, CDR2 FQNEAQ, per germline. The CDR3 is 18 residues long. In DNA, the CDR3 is TGTGCCAGCAGCTTTGCGGCGACGACAGCGACGTACCAAGAGACCCAGTACTTC. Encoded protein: CASSFAATTATYQETQYF. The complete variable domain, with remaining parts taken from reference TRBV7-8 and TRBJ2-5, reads GAGVSQSPRYKVAKRGQDVALRCDPISGHVSLFWYQQALGQGPEFLTYFQNEAQLDKSGLPSDRFFAERPEGSVSTLKIQRTQQEDSAVYLCASSFAATTATYQETQYFGPGTRLLVL.

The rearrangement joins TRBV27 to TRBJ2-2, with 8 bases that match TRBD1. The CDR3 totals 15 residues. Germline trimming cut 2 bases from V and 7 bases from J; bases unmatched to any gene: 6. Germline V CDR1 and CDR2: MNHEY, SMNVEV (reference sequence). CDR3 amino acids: CASSLLARGLGELFF. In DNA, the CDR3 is TGTGCCAGCAGTTTACTCGCCAGGGGGCTCGGGGAGCTGTTTTTT.

The CDR3 region has the DNA TGTGCCAGCAGTTTAGCAGGGCGGCCCCAGCATTTT. This encodes CASSLAGRPQHF. V and J are TRBV28 and TRBJ1-5, with a tentative D call TRBD1 (5 bases). The CDR3 spans 12 residues. Germline V CDR1 and CDR2: MDHEN, SYDVKM. The ends were cut back, 2 bases at V and 9 bases at J, with 8 bases in the middle.

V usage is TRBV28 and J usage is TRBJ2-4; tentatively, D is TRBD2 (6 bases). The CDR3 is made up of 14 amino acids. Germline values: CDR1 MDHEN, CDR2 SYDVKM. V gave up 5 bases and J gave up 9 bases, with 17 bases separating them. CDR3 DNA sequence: TGTGCCAGCAGTCCCCCGTCGTTGGGGGGCATTCAGTACTTC. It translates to CASSPPSLGGIQYF.

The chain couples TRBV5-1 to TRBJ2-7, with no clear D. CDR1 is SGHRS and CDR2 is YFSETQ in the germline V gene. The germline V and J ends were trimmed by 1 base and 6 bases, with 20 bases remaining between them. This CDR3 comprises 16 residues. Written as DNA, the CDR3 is TGCGCCAGCAGCTTGCGGGCGGCTAAACCCCTTGTCGAGCAGTACTTC. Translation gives CASSLRAAKPLVEQYF.

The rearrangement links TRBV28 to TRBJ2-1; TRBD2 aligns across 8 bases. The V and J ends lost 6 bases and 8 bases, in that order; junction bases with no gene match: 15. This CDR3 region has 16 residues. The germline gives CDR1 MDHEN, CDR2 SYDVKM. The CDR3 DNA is TGTGCCAGCAGCCGCCGTCCGGGAGGGCCCAGGGATGAGCAGTTCTTC. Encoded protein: CASSRRPGGPRDEQFF. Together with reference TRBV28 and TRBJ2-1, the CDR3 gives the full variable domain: DVKVTQSSRYLVKRTGEKVFLECVQDMDHENMFWYRQDPGLGLRLIYFSYDVKMKEKGDIPEGYSVSREKKERFSLILESASTNQTSMYLCASSRRPGGPRDEQFFGPGTRLTVL.

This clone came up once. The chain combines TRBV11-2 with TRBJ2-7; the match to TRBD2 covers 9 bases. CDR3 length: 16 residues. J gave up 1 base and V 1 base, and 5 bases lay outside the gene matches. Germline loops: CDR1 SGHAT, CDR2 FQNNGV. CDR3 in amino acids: CASSLGSGRRSYEQYF. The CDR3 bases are TGTGCCAGCAGCTTAGGGAGCGGGAGGAGGTCCTACGAGCAGTACTTC.

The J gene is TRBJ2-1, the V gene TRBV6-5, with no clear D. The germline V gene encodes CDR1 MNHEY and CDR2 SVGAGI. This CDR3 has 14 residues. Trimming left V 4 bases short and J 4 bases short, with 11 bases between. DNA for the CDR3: TGTGCCAGCAGTTCTACGTGGCTATACAATGAGCAGTTCTTC. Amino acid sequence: CASSSTWLYNEQFF.

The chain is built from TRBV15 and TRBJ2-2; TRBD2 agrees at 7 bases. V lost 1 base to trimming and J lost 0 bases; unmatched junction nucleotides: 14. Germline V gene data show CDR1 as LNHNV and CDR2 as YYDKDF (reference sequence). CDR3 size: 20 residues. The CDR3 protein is CATSRVVSGFGRPNTGELFF. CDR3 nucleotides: TGTGCCACCAGCAGAGTAGTATCGGGTTTCGGGAGGCCGAACACCGGGGAGCTGTTTTTT.